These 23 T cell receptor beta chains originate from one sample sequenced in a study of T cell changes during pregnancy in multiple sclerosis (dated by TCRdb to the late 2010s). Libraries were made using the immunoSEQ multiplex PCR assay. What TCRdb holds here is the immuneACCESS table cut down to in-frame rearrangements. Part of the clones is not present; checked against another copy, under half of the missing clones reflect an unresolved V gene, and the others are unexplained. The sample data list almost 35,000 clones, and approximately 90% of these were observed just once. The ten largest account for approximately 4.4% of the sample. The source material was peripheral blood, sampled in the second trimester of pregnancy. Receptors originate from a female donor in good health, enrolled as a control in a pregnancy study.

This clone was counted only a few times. The CDR3 bases are TGTGCCAGCAGCTTGGGGACAAACCCCTACGAGCAGTACTTC. Amino acids: CASSLGTNPYEQYF. V is TRBV5-6 and J is TRBJ2-7; TRBD1 might be the D (5 bases). CDR1 is SGHDT, CDR2 YYEEEE, per germline. The CDR3 has 14 amino acids. Trimming shortened V by 0 bases and J by 2 bases, and 9 bases separated the two germline ends.

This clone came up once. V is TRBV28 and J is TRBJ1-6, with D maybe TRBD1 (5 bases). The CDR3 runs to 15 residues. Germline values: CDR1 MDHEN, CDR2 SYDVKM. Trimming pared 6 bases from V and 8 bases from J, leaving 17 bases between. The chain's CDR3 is CASRKVGMGHSPLHF. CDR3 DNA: TGTGCCAGCAGGAAAGTCGGCATGGGGCATTCACCCCTCCACTTT.

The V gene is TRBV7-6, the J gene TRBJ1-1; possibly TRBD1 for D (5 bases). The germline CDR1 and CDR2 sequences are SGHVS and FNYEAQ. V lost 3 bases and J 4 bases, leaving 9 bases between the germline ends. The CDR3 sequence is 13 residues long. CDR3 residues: CASSLQGGTEAFF. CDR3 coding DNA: TGTGCCAGCAGCTTGCAGGGTGGCACTGAAGCTTTCTTT.

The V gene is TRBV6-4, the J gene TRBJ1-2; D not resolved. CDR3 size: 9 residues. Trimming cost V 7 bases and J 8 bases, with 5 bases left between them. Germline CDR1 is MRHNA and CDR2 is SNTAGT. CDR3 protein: CASTRGYTF. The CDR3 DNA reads TGTGCCAGCACCCGGGGCTACACCTTC.

The CDR3 DNA follows: TGTGCCAGCAGCCTGGAGGGTAGCGGGGGGCTTCGGTACAATGAGCAGTTCTTC. It is translated as CASSLEGSGGLRYNEQFF. J is TRBJ2-1 and V is TRBV7-3; 10 bases are a match to TRBD2. The germline V gene has CDR1 SGHTA and CDR2 FQGTGA. This CDR3 spans 18 amino acids. Losses at the gene ends were 5 bases for V and 4 bases for J; bases not matched to a gene: 14.

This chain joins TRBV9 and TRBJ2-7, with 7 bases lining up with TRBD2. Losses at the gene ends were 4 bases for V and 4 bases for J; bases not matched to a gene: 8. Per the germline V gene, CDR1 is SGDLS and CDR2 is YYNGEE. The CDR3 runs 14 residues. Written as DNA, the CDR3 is TGTGCCAGCAGCCCGTCCGGGAGGCTATACGAGCAGTACTTC. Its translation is CASSPSGRLYEQYF.

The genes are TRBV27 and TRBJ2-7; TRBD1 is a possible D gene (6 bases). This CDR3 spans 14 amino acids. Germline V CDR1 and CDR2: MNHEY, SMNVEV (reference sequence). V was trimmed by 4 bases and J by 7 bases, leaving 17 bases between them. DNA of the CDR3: TGTGCCAGCAGTTGGACAGACCCGATCAGTGAGCAGTACTTC. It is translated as CASSWTDPISEQYF.

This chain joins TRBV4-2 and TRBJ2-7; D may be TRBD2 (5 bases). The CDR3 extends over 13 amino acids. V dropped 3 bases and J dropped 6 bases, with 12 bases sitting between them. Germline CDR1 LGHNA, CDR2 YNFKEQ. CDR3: CASSHSRSGEQYF. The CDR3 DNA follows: TGTGCCAGCAGCCATTCAAGAAGCGGCGAGCAGTACTTC.

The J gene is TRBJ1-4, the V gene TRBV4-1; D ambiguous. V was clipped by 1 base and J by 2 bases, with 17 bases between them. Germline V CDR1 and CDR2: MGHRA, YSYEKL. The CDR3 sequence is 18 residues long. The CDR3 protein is CASSQVFGIATTNEKLFF. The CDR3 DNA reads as TGCGCCAGCAGCCAAGTCTTCGGGATCGCAACTACTAATGAAAAACTGTTTTTT.

The CDR3 reads CASSLVREGSGYEQYF. Written as DNA, the CDR3 is TGTGCCAGCAGTTTAGTCCGGGAAGGGAGCGGATACGAGCAGTACTTC. This chain uses TRBV28 with TRBJ2-7; D perhaps matches TRBD2 (5 bases). The CDR3 is made up of 16 amino acids. Germline V gene lookup returns CDR1 MDHEN and CDR2 SYDVKM. V lost 2 bases, J lost 4 bases, and 18 bases lay in between.

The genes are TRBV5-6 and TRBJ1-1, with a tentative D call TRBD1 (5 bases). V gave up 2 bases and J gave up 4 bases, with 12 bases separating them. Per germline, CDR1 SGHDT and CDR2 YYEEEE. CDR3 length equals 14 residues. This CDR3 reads CASSFPGKSTEAFF. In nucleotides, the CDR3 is TGTGCCAGCAGCTTCCCAGGGAAGTCCACTGAAGCTTTCTTT. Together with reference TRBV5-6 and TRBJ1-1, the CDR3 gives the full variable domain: DAGVTQSPTHLIKTRGQQVTLRCSPKSGHDTVSWYQQALGQGPQFIFQYYEEEERQRGNFPDRFSGHQFPNYSSELNVNALLLGDSALYLCASSFPGKSTEAFFGQGTRLTVV.

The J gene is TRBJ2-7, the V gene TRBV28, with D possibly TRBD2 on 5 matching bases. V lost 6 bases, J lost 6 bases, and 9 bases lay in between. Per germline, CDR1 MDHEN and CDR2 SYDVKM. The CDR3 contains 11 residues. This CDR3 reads CASSPRGEQYF. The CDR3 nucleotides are TGTGCCAGCAGCCCCCGGGGCGAGCAGTACTTC.

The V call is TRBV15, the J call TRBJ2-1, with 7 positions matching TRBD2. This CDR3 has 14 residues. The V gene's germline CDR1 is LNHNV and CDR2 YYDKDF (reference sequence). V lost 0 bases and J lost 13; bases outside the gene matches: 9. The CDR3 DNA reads TGTGCCACCAGCAGAGATAGGGCAGGACTAGGACAGTTCTTC. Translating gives CATSRDRAGLGQFF.

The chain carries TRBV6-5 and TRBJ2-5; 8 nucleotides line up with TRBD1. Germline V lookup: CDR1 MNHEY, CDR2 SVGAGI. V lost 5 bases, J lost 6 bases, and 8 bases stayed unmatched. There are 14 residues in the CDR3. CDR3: CASSPGQDLKTQYF. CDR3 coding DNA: TGTGCCAGCAGTCCGGGACAGGACCTTAAGACCCAGTACTTC.

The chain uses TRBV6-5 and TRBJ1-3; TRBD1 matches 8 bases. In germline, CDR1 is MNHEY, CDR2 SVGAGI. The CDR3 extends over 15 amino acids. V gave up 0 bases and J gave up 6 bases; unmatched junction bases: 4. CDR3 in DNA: TGTGCCAGCAGTTACTCGAGACAGGGGACAAACACCATATATTTT. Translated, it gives CASSYSRQGTNTIYF.

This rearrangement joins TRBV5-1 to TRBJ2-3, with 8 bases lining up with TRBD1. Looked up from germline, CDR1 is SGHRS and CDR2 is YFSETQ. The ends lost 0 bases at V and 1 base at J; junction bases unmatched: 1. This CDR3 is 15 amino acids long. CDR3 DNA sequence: TGCGCCAGCAGCTTGGTGGGACAGGGCACAGATACGCAGTATTTT. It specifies CASSLVGQGTDTQYF.

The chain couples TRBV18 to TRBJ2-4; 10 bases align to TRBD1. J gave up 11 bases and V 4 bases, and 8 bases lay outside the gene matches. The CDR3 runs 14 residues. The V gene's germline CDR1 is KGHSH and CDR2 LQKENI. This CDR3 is CASSLDRGPGVQYF. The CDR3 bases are TGTGCCAGCTCACTCGACAGGGGGCCGGGTGTTCAGTACTTC.

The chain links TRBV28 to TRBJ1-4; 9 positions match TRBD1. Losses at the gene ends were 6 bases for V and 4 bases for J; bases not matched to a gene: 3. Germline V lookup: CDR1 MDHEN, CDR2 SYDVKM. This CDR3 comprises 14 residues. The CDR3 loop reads CASRKTGGNEKLFF. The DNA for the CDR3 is TGTGCCAGCAGAAAGACAGGGGGTAATGAAAAACTGTTTTTT.

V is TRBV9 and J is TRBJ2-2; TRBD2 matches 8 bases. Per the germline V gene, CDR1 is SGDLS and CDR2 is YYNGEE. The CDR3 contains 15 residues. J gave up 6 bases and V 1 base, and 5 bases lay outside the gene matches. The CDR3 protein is CASSVYGRASGELFF. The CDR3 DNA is TGTGCCAGCAGCGTATACGGGAGGGCCTCCGGGGAGCTGTTTTTT.

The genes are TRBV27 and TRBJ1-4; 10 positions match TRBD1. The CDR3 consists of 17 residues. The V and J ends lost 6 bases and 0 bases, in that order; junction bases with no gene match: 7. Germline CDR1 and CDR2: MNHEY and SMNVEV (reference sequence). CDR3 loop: CASSRWGQGTTNEKLFF. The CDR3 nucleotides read TGTGCCAGCAGCCGCTGGGGACAGGGGACAACTAATGAAAAACTGTTTTTT.

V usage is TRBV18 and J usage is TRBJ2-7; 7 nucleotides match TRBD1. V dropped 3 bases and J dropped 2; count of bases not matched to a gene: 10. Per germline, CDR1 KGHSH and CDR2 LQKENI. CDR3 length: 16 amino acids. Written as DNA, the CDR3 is TGTGCCAGCTCACCCGTCCCAGGGACAGTTACCTACGAGCAGTACTTC. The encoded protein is CASSPVPGTVTYEQYF.

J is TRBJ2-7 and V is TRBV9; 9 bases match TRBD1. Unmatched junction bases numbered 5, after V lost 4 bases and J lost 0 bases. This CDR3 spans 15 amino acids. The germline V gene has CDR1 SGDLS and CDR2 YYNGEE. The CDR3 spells CASSPGQGFSYEQYF. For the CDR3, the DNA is TGTGCCAGCAGCCCGGGACAGGGATTCTCCTACGAGCAGTACTTC.

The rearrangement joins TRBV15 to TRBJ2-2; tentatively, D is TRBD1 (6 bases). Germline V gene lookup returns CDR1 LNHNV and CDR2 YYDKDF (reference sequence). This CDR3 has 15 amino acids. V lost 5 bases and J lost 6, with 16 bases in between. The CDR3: CATSGGRGWAGELFF. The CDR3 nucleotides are TGTGCCACCAGCGGGGGCAGGGGATGGGCCGGGGAGCTGTTTTTT.